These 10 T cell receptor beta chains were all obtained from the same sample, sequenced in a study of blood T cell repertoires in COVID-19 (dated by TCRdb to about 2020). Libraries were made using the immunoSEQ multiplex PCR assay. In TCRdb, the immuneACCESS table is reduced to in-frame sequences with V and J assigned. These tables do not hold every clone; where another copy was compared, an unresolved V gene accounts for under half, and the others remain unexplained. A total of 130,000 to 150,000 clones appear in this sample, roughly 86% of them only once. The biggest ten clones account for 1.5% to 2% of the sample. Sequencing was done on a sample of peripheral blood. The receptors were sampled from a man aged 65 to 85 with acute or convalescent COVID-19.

CDR3 in DNA: TGTGCCAGCCAACGGGGGGGTAGCAATCAGCCCCAGCATTTT. This sequence encodes CASQRGGSNQPQHF. V is TRBV6-5 and J is TRBJ1-5; D possibly corresponds to TRBD1 (5 bases). The ends were cut back, 8 bases at V and 0 bases at J, with 11 bases in the middle. Germline assignment: CDR1 MNHEY and CDR2 SVGAGI. CDR3 size: 14 residues.

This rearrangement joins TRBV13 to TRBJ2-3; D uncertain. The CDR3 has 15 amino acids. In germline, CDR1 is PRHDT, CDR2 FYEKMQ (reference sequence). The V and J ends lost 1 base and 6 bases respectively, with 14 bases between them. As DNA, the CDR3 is TGTGCCAGCAGCTTAGAGGCCCCCGGCAGGGATACGCAGTATTTT. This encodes CASSLEAPGRDTQYF.

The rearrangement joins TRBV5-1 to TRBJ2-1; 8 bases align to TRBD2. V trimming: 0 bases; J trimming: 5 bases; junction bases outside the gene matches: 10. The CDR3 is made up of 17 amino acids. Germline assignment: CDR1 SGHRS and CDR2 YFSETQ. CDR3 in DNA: TGCGCCAGCAGCTTGGATTTGGCGGGGGGCCGTGACAATGAGCAGTTCTTC. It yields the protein CASSLDLAGGRDNEQFF.

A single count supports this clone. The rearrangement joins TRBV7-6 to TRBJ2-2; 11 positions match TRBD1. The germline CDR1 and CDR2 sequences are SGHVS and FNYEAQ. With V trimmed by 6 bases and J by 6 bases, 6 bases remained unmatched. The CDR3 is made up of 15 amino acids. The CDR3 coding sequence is TGTGCCAGCAGAATGGGGGACAGGGGGGCCGGGGAGCTGTTTTTT. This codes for CASRMGDRGAGELFF. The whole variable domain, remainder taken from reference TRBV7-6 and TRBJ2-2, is GAGVSQSPRYKVTKRGQDVALRCDPISGHVSLYWYRQALGQGPEFLTYFNYEAQQDKSGLPNDRFSAERPEGSISTLTIQRTEQRDSAMYRCASRMGDRGAGELFFGEGSRLTVL.

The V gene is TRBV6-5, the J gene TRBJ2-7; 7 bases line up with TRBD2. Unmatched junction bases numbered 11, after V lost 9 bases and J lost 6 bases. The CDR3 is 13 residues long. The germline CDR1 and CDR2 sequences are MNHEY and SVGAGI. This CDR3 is CASLLGGEGEQYF. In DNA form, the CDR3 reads TGTGCCAGTCTGCTGGGGGGGGAAGGCGAGCAGTACTTC.

In DNA form, the CDR3 reads TGTGCCAGCAGTTCCCCCATAGGGGCTATGAGCACTGAAGCTTTCTTT. Translated: CASSSPIGAMSTEAFF. The chain recombines TRBV6-5 with TRBJ1-1; maybe TRBD1 (5 bases). Germline V gene sequence: CDR1 MNHEY, CDR2 SVGAGI. The CDR3 is 16 residues long. V was trimmed by 4 bases and J by 4 bases, leaving 19 bases between them.

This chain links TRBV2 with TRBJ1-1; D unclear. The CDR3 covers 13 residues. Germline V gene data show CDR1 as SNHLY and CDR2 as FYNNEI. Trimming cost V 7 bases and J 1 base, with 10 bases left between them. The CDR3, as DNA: TGTGCCAGCAAAAATCGGGAGAACACTGAAGCTTTCTTT. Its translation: CASKNRENTEAFF.

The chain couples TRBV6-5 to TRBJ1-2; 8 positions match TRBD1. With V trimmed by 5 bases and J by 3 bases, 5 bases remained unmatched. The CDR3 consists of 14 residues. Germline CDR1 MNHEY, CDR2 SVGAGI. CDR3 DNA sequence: TGTGCCAGCAGTCCGGACAGGGAGTACTATGGCTACACCTTC. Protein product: CASSPDREYYGYTF.

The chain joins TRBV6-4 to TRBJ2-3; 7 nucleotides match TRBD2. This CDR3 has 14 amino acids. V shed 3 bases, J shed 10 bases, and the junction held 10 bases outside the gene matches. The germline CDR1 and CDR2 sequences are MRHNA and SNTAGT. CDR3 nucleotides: TGTGCCAGCAGTGAGCGGGAGCGCCTGGGGGCGCAGTATTTT. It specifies CASSERERLGAQYF.

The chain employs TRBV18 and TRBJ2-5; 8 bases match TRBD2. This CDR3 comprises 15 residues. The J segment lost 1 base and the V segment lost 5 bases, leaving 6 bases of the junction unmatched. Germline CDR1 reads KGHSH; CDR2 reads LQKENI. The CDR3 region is CASSTSLAVQETQYF. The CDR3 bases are TGTGCCAGCTCAACGTCACTAGCGGTCCAAGAGACCCAGTACTTC.